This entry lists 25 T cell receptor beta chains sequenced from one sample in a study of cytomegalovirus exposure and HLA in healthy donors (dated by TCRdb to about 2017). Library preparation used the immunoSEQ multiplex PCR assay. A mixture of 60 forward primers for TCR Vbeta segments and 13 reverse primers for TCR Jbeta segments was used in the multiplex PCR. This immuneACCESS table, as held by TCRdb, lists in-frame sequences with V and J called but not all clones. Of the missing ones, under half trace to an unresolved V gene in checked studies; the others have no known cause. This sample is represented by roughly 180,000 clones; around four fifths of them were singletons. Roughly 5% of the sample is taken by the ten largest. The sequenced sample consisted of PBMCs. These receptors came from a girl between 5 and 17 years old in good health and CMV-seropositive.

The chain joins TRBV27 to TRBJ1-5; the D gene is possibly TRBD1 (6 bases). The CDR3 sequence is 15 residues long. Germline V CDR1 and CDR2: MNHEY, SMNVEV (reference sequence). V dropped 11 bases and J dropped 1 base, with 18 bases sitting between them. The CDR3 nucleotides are TGTGCCGGACGACAAAGGGGGAAGAGCAATCAGCCCCAGCATTTT. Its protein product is CAGRQRGKSNQPQHF.

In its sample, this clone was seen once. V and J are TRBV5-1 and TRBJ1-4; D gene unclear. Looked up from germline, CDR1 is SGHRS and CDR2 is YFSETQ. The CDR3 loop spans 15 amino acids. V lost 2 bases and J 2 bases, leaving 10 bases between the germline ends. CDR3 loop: CASSFGGRTNEKLFF. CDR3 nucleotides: TGCGCCAGCAGCTTTGGAGGGAGGACTAATGAAAAACTGTTTTTT.

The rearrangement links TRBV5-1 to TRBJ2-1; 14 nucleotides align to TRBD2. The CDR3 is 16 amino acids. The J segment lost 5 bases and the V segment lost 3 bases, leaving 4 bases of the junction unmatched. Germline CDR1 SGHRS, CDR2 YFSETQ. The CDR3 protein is CASSWTSGGSNNEQFF. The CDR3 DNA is TGCGCCAGCAGCTGGACTAGCGGGGGGAGCAACAATGAGCAGTTCTTC.

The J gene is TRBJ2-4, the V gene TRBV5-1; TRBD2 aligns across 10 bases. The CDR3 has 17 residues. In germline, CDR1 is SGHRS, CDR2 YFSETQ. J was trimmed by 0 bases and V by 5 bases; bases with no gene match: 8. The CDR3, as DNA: TGCGCCAGCAGTCCCTCTAGCGGGGGTATAGCCAAAAACATTCAGTACTTC. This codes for CASSPSSGGIAKNIQYF.

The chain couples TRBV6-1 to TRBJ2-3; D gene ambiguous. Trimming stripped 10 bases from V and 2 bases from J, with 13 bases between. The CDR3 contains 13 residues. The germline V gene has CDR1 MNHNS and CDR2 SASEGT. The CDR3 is CATKCLNTDTQYF. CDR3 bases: TGTGCCACCAAGTGCCTAAACACAGATACGCAGTATTTT.

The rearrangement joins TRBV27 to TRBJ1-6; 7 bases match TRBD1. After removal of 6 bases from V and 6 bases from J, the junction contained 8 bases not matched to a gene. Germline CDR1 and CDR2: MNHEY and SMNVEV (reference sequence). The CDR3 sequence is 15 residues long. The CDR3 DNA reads TGTGCCAGCAGGGAACAGGGGTTAGTTAATTCACCCCTCCACTTT. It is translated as CASREQGLVNSPLHF.

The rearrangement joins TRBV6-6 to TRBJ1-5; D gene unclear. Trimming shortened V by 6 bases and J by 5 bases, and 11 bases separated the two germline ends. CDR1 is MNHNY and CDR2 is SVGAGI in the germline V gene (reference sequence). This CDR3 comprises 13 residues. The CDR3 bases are TGTGCCAGCAGCGAAGGAGCCCATCAGCCCCAGCATTTT. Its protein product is CASSEGAHQPQHF.

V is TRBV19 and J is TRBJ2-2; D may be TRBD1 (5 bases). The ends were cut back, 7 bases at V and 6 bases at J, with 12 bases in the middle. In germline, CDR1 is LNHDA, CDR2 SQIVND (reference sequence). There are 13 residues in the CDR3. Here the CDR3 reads CASIKGSSGELFF. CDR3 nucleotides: TGTGCCAGTATCAAGGGGTCGTCCGGGGAGCTGTTTTTT.

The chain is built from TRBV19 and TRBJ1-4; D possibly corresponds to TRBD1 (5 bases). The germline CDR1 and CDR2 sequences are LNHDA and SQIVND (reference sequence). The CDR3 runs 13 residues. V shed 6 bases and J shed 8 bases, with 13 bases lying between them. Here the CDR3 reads CASSRDVREKLFF. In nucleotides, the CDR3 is TGTGCCAGTAGCAGGGATGTACGAGAAAAACTGTTTTTT.

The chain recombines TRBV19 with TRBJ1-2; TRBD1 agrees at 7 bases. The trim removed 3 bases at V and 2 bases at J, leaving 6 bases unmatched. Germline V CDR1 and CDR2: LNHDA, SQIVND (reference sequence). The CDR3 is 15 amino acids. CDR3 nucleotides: TGTGCCAGTAGTATGTCGAGACAGGGAAACTATGGCTACACCTTC. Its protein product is CASSMSRQGNYGYTF.

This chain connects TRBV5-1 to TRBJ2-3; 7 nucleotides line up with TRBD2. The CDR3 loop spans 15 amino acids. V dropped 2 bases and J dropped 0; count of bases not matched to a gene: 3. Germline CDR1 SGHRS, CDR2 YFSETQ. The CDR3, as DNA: TGCGCCAGCAGCTTCGGGGGGTCTAGCACAGATACGCAGTATTTT. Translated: CASSFGGSSTDTQYF.

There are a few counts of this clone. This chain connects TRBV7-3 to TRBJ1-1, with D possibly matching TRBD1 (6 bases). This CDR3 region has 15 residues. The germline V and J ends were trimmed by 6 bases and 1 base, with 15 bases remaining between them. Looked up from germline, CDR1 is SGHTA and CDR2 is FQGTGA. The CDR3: CASSLRGRGNTEAFF. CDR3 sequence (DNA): TGTGCCAGCAGTCTTAGGGGCAGGGGGAACACTGAAGCTTTCTTT.

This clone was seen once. The CDR3 here is CASSVGAGGREGTQYF. The CDR3, as DNA: TGTGCCAGCAGCGTAGGGGCAGGGGGCCGGGAAGGTACGCAGTATTTT. The chain combines TRBV9 with TRBJ2-3; TRBD1 matches at 8 bases. Germline V lookup: CDR1 SGDLS, CDR2 YYNGEE. V shed 0 bases, J shed 8 bases, and the junction held 11 bases outside the gene matches. The CDR3 is made up of 16 amino acids.

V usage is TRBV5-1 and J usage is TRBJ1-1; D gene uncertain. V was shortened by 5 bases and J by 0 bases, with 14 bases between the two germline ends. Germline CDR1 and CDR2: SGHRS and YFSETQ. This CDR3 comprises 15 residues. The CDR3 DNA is TGCGCCAGCAGTCCCCCCCACAGCATGAACACTGAAGCTTTCTTT. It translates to CASSPPHSMNTEAFF.

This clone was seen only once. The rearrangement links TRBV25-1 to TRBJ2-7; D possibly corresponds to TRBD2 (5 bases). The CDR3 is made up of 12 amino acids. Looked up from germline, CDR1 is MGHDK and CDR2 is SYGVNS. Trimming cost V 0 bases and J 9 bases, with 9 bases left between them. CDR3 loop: CASSEYLRGQYF. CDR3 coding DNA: TGTGCCAGCAGTGAATATCTCCGGGGGCAGTACTTC.

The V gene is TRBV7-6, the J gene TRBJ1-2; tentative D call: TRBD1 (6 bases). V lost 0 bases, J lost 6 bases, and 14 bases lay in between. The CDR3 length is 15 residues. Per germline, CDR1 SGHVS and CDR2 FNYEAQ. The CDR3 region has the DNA TGTGCCAGCAGCTTAGCGGTCGGACAGAGGGATGGCTACACCTTC. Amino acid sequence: CASSLAVGQRDGYTF.

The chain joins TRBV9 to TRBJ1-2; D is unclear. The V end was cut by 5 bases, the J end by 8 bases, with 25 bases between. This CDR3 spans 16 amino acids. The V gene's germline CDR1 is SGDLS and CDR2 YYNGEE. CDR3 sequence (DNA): TGTGCCAGCAGGGCCTCCGTTAGGCACAAGGGAGGAGGCTACACCTTC. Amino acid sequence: CASRASVRHKGGGYTF.

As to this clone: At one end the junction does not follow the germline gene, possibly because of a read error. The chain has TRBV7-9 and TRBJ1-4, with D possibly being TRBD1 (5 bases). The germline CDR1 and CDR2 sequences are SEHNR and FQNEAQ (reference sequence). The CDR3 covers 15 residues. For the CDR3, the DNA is TGTTCCAGCAGCTTAGTGGGGGGGGCTAATGAAAAACTGTTTTTT. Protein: CSSSLVGGANEKLFF. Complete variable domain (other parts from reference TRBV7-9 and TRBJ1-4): DTGVSQNPRHKITKRGQNVTFRCDPISEHNRLYWYRQTLGQGPEFLTYFQNEAQLEKSRLLSDRFSAERPKGSFSTLEIQRTEQGDSAMYLCSSSLVGGANEKLFFGSGTQLSVL.

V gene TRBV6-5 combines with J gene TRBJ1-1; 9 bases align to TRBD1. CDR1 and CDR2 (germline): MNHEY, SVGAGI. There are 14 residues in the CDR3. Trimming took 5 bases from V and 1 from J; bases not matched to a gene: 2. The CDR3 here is CASSQDRGNTEAFF. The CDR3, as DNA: TGTGCCAGCAGTCAGGACAGGGGGAACACTGAAGCTTTCTTT.

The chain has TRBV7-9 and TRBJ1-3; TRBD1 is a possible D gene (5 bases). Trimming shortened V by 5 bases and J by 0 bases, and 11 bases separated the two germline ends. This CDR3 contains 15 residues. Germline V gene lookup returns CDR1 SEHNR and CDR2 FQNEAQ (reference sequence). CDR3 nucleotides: TGTGCCAGCAGCCCGACAGTCCCCTCTGGAAACACCATATATTTT. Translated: CASSPTVPSGNTIYF.

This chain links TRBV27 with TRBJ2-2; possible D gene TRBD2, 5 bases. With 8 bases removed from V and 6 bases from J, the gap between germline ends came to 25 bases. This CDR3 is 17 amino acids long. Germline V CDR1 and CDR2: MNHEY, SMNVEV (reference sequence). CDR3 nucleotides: TGTGCCAGCTGTGTGGACCCTAGGCGGGTCATCGCCGGGGAGCTGTTTTTT. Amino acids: CASCVDPRRVIAGELFF.

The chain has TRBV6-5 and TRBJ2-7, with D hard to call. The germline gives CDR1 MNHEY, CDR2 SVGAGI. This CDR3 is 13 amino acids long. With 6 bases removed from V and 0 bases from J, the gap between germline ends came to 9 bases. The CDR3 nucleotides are TGTGCCAGCAGGAACAGTTACTCCTACGAGCAGTACTTC. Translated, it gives CASRNSYSYEQYF.

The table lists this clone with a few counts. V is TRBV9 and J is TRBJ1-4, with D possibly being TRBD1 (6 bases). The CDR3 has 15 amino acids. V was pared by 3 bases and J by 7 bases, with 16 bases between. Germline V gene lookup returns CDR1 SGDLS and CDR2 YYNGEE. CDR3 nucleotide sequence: TGTGCCAGCAGCGAGGGGGGGGGCAAGGGTGAAAAACTGTTTTTT. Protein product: CASSEGGGKGEKLFF.

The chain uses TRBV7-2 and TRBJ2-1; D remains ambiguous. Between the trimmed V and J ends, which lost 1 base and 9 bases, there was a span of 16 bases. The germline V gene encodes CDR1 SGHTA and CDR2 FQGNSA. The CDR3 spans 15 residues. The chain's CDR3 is CASSLGGSRFGEQFF. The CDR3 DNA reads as TGTGCCAGCAGCTTAGGAGGTTCCCGTTTCGGTGAGCAGTTCTTC. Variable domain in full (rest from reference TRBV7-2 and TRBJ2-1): GAGVSQSPSNKVTEKGKDVELRCDPISGHTALYWYRQSLGQGLEFLIYFQGNSAPDKSGLPSDRFSAERTGGSVSTLTIQRTQQEDSAVYLCASSLGGSRFGEQFFGPGTRLTVL.

Here the CDR3 reads CASSAQGAHTGELFF. The CDR3 DNA reads as TGTGCCAGCAGCGCACAGGGGGCGCACACCGGGGAGCTGTTTTTT. The gene calls are TRBV7-2 and TRBJ2-2; 9 bases agree with TRBD1. Per the germline V gene, CDR1 is SGHTA and CDR2 is FQGNSA. This CDR3 is 15 amino acids long. The junction had 4 bases not matched to a gene; V was cut back by 5 bases and J by 3 bases.